This T cell receptor beta chain stems from a study of blood T cell repertoires in COVID-19. CDR3 length: 13 amino acids. V lost 8 bases to trimming and J lost 5 bases, with 16 bases between them. Per the study methods: It was from reference gene primer amplification that nucleated cell counts were estimated. Sequenced by immunoSEQ multiplex PCR; TCRdb stores in-frame clones only, minus some. V, J and clone size are taken as reported in that table, and D and trimming were inferred from the DNA itself. Of fewer than 400,000 clones listed, roughly 90% are singletons. This chain links TRBV12-3 or TRBV12-4 with TRBJ2-7; a possible D gene is TRBD2 (6 bases). This TCR came from a woman aged 25 to 39 with COVID-19, enrolled during active disease. Sequences were obtained from peripheral blood. CDR3 region: CASSFSGAHEQYF. In DNA, the CDR3 is TGTGCCAGCTCTTTTTCGGGAGCCCACGAGCAGTACTTC.